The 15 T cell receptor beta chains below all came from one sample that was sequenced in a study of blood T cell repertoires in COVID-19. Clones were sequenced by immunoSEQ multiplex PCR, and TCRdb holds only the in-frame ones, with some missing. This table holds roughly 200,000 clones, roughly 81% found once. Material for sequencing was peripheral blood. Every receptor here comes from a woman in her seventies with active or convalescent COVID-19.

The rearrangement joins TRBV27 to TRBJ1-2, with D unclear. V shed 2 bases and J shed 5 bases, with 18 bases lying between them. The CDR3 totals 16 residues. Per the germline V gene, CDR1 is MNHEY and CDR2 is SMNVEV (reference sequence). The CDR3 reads CASSLLPTRFTYGYTF. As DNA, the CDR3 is TGTGCCAGCAGTTTACTCCCCACCCGCTTCACTTATGGCTACACCTTC.

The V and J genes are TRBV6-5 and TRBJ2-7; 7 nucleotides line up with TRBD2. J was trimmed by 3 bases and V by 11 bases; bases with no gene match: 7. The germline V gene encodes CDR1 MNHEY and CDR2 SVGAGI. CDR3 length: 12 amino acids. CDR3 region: CASSGIGYEQYF. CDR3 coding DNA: TGTGCCTCCAGCGGGATCGGCTACGAGCAGTACTTC.

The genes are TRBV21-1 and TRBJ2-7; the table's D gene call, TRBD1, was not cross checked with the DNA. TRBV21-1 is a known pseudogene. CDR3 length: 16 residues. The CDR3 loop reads CASVLRQLVTAYEQYF. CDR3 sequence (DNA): TGTGCCAGCGTCCTTCGACAGTTAGTCACGGCCTACGAGCAGTACTTC.

The CDR3 coding sequence is TGTGCCACCAGTGATCCTCGACAGGGGGAGGCCGATACGCAGTATTTT. It encodes CATSDPRQGEADTQYF. This chain joins TRBV24-1 and TRBJ2-3; 9 bases are a match to TRBD1. Trimming at V came to 3 bases and at J to 6 bases, leaving 9 bases not matched to a gene. The V gene's germline CDR1 is KGHDR and CDR2 SFDVKD. The CDR3 length is 16 residues.

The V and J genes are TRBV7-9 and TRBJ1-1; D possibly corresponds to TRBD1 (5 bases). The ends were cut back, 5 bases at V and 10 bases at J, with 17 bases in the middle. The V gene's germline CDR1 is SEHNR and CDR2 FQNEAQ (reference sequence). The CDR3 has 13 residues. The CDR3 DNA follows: TGTGCCAGCAGCCTAGGTGGGGCCCCCCGAGCTTTCTTT. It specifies CASSLGGAPRAFF.

As DNA, the CDR3 is TGTGCCAGCTCACCAGGGACTAGCGGGAAACGCTACAATGAGCAGTTCTTC. It translates to CASSPGTSGKRYNEQFF. The chain uses TRBV18 and TRBJ2-1; 13 bases align to TRBD2. The V gene's germline CDR1 is KGHSH and CDR2 LQKENI. V lost 2 bases and J lost 3; bases outside the gene matches: 4. The CDR3 loop spans 17 amino acids.

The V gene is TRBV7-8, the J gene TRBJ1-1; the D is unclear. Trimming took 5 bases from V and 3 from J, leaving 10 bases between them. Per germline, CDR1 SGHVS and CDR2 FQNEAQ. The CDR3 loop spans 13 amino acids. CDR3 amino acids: CASSRLGYTEAFF. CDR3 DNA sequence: TGTGCCAGCAGCAGATTGGGCTACACTGAAGCTTTCTTT.

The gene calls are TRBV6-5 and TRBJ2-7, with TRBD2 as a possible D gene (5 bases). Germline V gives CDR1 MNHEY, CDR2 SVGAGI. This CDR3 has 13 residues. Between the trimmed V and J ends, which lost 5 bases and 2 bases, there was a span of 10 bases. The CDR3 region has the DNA TGTGCCAGCAGTCCCGGGGTGACCTACGAGCAGTACTTC. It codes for CASSPGVTYEQYF.

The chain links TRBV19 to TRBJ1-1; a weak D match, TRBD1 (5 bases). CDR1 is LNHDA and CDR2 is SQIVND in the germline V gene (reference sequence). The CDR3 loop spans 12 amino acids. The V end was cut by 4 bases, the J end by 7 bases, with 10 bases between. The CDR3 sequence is CASSKIQGEAFF. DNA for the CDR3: TGTGCCAGTAGTAAGATTCAGGGTGAAGCTTTCTTT. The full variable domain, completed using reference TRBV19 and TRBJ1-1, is DGGITQSPKYLFRKEGQNVTLSCEQNLNHDAMYWYRQDPGQGLRLIYYSQIVNDFQKGDIAEGYSVSREKKESFPLTVTSAQKNPTAFYLCASSKIQGEAFFGQGTRLTVV.

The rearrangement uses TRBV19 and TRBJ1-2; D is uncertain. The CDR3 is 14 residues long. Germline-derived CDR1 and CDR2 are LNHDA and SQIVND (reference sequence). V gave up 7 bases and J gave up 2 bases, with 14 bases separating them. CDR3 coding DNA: TGTGCCAGTACTCTCGGAGGACGAAACTATGGCTACACCTTC. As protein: CASTLGGRNYGYTF.

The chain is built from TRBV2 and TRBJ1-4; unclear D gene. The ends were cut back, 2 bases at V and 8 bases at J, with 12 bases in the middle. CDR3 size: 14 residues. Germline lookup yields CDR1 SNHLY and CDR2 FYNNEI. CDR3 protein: CASSESVGGEKLFF. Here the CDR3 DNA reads TGTGCCAGCAGTGAATCGGTAGGAGGGGAAAAACTGTTTTTT.

The CDR3 region has the DNA TGTGCCAGCAGTTACACAGGGGCCCTCACAGATACGCAGTATTTT. Amino acids: CASSYTGALTDTQYF. This chain uses TRBV7-3 with TRBJ2-3; 7 bases align to TRBD1. The germline gives CDR1 SGHTA, CDR2 FQGTGA. CDR3 size: 15 residues. V shed 6 bases and J 2 bases; nucleotides not matched to a gene: 8.

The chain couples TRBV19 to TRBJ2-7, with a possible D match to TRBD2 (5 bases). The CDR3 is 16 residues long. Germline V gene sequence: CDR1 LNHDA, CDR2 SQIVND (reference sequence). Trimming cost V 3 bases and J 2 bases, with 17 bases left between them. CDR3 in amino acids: CASSIAGGLWAYEQYF. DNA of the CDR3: TGTGCCAGTAGTATTGCGGGCGGACTTTGGGCCTACGAGCAGTACTTC.

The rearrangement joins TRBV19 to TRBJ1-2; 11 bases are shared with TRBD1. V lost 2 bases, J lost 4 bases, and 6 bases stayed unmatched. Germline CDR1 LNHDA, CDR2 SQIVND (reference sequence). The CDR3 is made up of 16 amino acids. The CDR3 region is CASSILTGTGGYGYTF. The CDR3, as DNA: TGTGCCAGTAGTATACTAACCGGGACAGGGGGCTATGGCTACACCTTC.

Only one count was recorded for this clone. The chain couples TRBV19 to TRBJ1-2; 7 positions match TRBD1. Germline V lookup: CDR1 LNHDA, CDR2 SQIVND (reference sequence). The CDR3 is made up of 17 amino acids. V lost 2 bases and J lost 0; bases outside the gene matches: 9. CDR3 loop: CASSIRGQRRTNYGYTF. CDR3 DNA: TGTGCCAGTAGTATAAGGGGACAGCGACGGACTAACTATGGCTACACCTTC.